This T cell receptor beta chain came from a study of shared clonotypes between healthy human individuals. Deep-level settings were used for running the assay. Profiled with immunoSEQ multiplex PCR; TCRdb holds only in-frame clones, not every one. This repertoire shows 2 million to 3 million clones, around nine tenths found once; its top ten account for more than 0.12%. CDR1 and CDR2 from the germline V gene are SGHTA and FQGTGA. Trimming removed 5 bases from V and 4 bases from J, with 8 bases in between. The CDR3 contains 13 residues. For this clone: The antigen is unknown.

Findings and caveats of the study: The study found roughly 5% of naive CD4 clonotypes shared across a handful of donors. Larger richness was generally estimated for naive than memory subsets. Non-shared clonotypes had lower generation probabilities than clonotypes shared by all four sorted-subset donors.

The genes are TRBV7-3 and TRBJ2-2; unclear D gene. The origin of this receptor is a man between 18 and 29 years old in good health. What was sequenced was naive CD4+ T cells sorted from blood. The subset denotes: CD45RA+ positively selected. The CDR3: CASSPDSTGELFF. CDR3 bases: TGTGCCAGCAGCCCAGATTCCACCGGGGAGCTGTTTTTT.